The 14 T cell receptor beta chains given below trace back to one sample, sequenced in a study of cytomegalovirus exposure and HLA in healthy donors. Primers included in the PCR were 60 Vbeta and 13 Jbeta primers. Clones were read by immunoSEQ multiplex PCR, and TCRdb kept only the in-frame ones, dropping some. The sample records tens of thousands of clones, 78% being singletons. The sequencing sample was made of PBMCs. The receptors shown here come from a male donor in good health and CMV-seropositive.

This chain uses TRBV2 with TRBJ2-1; tentatively, D is TRBD1 (6 bases). Germline CDR1 reads SNHLY; CDR2 reads FYNNEI. CDR3 length: 13 amino acids. Trimming took off 5 bases at V and 8 bases at J, with 13 bases between the two ends. The CDR3 DNA sequence: TGTGCCAGCAGTTCTCAGGGGTTGGATGAGCAGTTCTTC. Residues: CASSSQGLDEQFF. The full variable domain, its missing parts supplied by reference TRBV2 and TRBJ2-1, is EPEVTQTPSHQVTQMGQEVILRCVPISNHLYFYWYRQILGQKVEFLVSFYNNEISEKSEIFDDQFSVERPDGSNFTLKIRSTKLEDSAMYFCASSSQGLDEQFFGPGTRLTVL.

The CDR3 nucleotides read TGTGCCAGCAGTTTGTCAAGGACAGGGGCCTACGAGCAGTACTTC. As protein: CASSLSRTGAYEQYF. The chain recombines TRBV27 with TRBJ2-7; 9 positions match TRBD1. The V gene's germline CDR1 is MNHEY and CDR2 SMNVEV (reference sequence). The V and J ends lost 3 bases and 2 bases, in that order; junction bases with no gene match: 5. This CDR3 is 15 amino acids long.

The chain employs TRBV19 and TRBJ2-7, with D hard to call. The CDR3 runs to 15 residues. Germline V gene sequence: CDR1 LNHDA, CDR2 SQIVND (reference sequence). V shed 3 bases and J shed 0 bases, with 12 bases lying between them. CDR3 coding DNA: TGTGCCAGTAGTATCTACGGTAGGAGCTCCTACGAGCAGTACTTC. Translating it yields CASSIYGRSSYEQYF.

The rearrangement links TRBV6-1 to TRBJ2-7; 7 bases agree with TRBD1. Per germline, CDR1 MNHNS and CDR2 SASEGT. This CDR3 spans 14 amino acids. With 1 base clipped from V and 10 bases from J, the junction kept 10 bases outside the gene matches. The chain's CDR3 is CASSEDPLQGLQYF. CDR3 nucleotide sequence: TGTGCCAGCAGTGAAGATCCATTACAGGGGTTACAGTACTTC.

The rearrangement uses TRBV18 and TRBJ2-7; perhaps TRBD1 as D (6 bases). The CDR3 has 17 amino acids. Germline-derived CDR1 and CDR2 are KGHSH and LQKENI. Between the trimmed V and J ends, which lost 5 bases and 0 bases, there was a span of 20 bases. The CDR3: CASSSMTTGASSYEQYF. CDR3 in DNA: TGTGCCAGCTCATCCATGACGACAGGCGCCAGCTCCTACGAGCAGTACTTC.

V usage is TRBV28 and J usage is TRBJ1-2; 10 nucleotides align to TRBD1. V gave up 5 bases and J gave up 7 bases; unmatched junction bases: 10. The germline V gene has CDR1 MDHEN and CDR2 SYDVKM. This CDR3 has 15 amino acids. The CDR3 loop reads CASSPPTGGSSGYTF. The CDR3 region has the DNA TGTGCCAGCAGTCCCCCGACAGGGGGCTCTTCTGGCTACACCTTC.

This clone was seen a few times. This chain uses TRBV20-1 with TRBJ1-4; D is undetermined. Deletions cut 5 bases from V and 8 bases from J, with 9 bases between. Germline CDR1 reads DFQATT; CDR2 reads SNEGSKA (reference sequence). The CDR3 has 11 amino acids. DNA of the CDR3: TGCAGTGCTCGGGAGCGAGAAAAACTGTTTTTT. The encoded protein is CSAREREKLFF.

V and J are TRBV28 and TRBJ1-3; D is possibly TRBD1 (6 bases). This CDR3 is 16 amino acids long. The V gene's germline CDR1 is MDHEN and CDR2 SYDVKM. The V and J ends lost 5 bases and 0 bases respectively, with 14 bases between them. Here the CDR3 reads CASSPTGWDSGNTIYF. CDR3 DNA: TGTGCCAGCAGTCCTACAGGGTGGGACTCTGGAAACACCATATATTTT.

The chain joins TRBV18 to TRBJ2-5; 12 nucleotides agree with TRBD2. This CDR3 comprises 17 residues. Per the germline V gene, CDR1 is KGHSH and CDR2 is LQKENI. V lost 3 bases to trimming and J lost 5 bases; unmatched junction nucleotides: 10. CDR3 region: CASSPSRTSGKEETQYF. The CDR3 nucleotides are TGTGCCAGCTCACCTAGCCGGACTAGCGGGAAGGAGGAGACCCAGTACTTC.

CDR3 residues: CASGGSSYNEQFF. CDR3 nucleotide sequence: TGTGCCAGTGGGGGGTCCAGTTACAATGAGCAGTTCTTC. The V call is TRBV9, the J call TRBJ2-1; tentatively, D is TRBD2 (6 bases). The V end lost 8 bases, the J end lost 4 bases, and 13 bases lay between the germline ends. The CDR3 has 13 residues. Germline assignment: CDR1 SGDLS and CDR2 YYNGEE. The variable domain in full, completed from reference TRBV9 and TRBJ2-1, reads DSGVTQTPKHLITATGQRVTLRCSPRSGDLSVYWYQQSLDQGLQFLIQYYNGEERAKGNILERFSAQQFPDLHSELNLSSLELGDSALYFCASGGSSYNEQFFGPGTRLTVL.

The gene calls are TRBV10-3 and TRBJ1-5; TRBD1 might be the D (5 bases). From germline, CDR1 is ENHRY and CDR2 SYGVKD. The V and J ends lost 6 bases and 5 bases respectively, with 20 bases between them. This CDR3 is built from 16 residues. In DNA, the CDR3 is TGTGCCATCAGGGCGGGGGTTGGGGCAAGAGATCAGCCCCAGCATTTT. Protein sequence: CAIRAGVGARDQPQHF.

V and J are TRBV6-1 and TRBJ2-3, with 9 positions matching TRBD2. The CDR3 is 15 amino acids. V dropped 2 bases and J dropped 3; count of bases not matched to a gene: 3. The germline gives CDR1 MNHNS, CDR2 SASEGT. The CDR3 is CASSENSGGTDTQYF. Here the CDR3 DNA reads TGTGCCAGCAGTGAAAATAGCGGGGGAACAGATACGCAGTATTTT.

V gene TRBV30 combines with J gene TRBJ2-5, with 9 bases lining up with TRBD1. The CDR3 runs to 14 residues. The V gene's germline CDR1 is GTSNPN and CDR2 SVGIG (reference sequence). J was trimmed by 13 bases and V by 4 bases; bases with no gene match: 16. CDR3 protein: CAWKLGQGGYERYF. CDR3 bases: TGTGCCTGGAAACTGGGACAGGGTGGCTACGAGCGGTACTTC.

The chain recombines TRBV7-8 with TRBJ2-7, with 8 bases lining up with TRBD2. CDR3 length equals 15 residues. The J segment lost 3 bases and the V segment lost 5 bases, leaving 9 bases of the junction unmatched. Germline V lookup: CDR1 SGHVS, CDR2 FQNEAQ. Here the CDR3 reads CASSQPGGISYEQYF. The CDR3 DNA is TGTGCCAGCAGCCAACCGGGAGGGATTAGCTACGAGCAGTACTTC.